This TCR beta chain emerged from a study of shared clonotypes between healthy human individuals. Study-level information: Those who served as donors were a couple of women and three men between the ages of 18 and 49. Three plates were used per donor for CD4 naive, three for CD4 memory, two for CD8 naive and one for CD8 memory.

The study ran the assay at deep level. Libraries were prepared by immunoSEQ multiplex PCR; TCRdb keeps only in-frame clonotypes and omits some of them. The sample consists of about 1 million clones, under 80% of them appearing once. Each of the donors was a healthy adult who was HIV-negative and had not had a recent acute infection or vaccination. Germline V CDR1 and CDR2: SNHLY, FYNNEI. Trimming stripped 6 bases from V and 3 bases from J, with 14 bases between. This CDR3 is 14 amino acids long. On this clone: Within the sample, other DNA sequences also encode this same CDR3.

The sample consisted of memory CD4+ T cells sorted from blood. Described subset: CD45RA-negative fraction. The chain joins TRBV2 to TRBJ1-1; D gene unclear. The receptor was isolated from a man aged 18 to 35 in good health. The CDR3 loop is CASRGINRDTEAFF. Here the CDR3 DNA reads TGTGCCAGCAGGGGCATAAACCGGGACACTGAAGCTTTCTTT. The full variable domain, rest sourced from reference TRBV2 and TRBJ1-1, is EPEVTQTPSHQVTQMGQEVILRCVPISNHLYFYWYRQILGQKVEFLVSFYNNEISEKSEIFDDQFSVERPDGSNFTLKIRSTKLEDSAMYFCASRGINRDTEAFFGQGTRLTVV.